The present entry profiles one T cell receptor beta chain with its context. This clone's antigen is unknown. Base-call qualities are not available, and no considerably larger clone is one nucleotide away. The sample belongs to a study of blood T cell repertoires in COVID-19 (dated by TCRdb to the early 2020s). Study-wide context: The collaborator samples originated in the United States, Italy and Spain and spanned the acute and convalescent phases of COVID-19. The sample metadata nearly always contained a de-identified subject ID, COVID-19 status, age in years and sex. The prospective study material was composed of cDNA or gDNA derived from T cells, B-cell-depleted T cells, or PBMCs. HLA class I and class II types, where available, came from metadata supplied by the sample provider rather than from assay-based typing. The repertoires were released in a freely available public database meant as a resource for research on the immune response to SARS-CoV-2. The samples were drawn from the first 160 participants of the ongoing ImmuneRACE study and from more than 1,000 subjects provided by 6 global collaborators. Deeply sampled blood TCRbeta repertoires from subjects exposed to, actively infected with, or recovered from COVID-19 were included in the dataset. Study-wide findings and limitations: The quantity of clinical and demographic metadata differed by source and by participant and was supplied without curation.

TCRbeta CDR3 regions were amplified from genomic DNA using the immunoSEQ Assay, a bias-controlled multiplex PCR. Under the source paper's analysis protocol: Nucleated cell counts per sample were estimated from amplification of reference gene primers within the assay. To quantify the absolute abundance of each unique TCRbeta CDR3 rearrangement, sequence reads were collapsed and filtered. Productive Simpson clonality was computed per sample as the square root of Simpson's diversity index over productive rearrangements. TCRdb re-hosts the immuneACCESS table, in-frame sequences only. Its copies lack some clones; in the studies checked, an unresolved V gene accounts for under half of them, and the cause for the rest is not known. V, J and clone size are taken as reported in that table, and D and trimming were inferred from the DNA itself. The sample data list about 160,000 clones, and approximately 90% of these were observed just once. The ten largest clones represent approximately 4.1% of the sample.

Each collaborating institution followed its own protocols to collect whole blood in K2EDTA tubes. For TCRbeta analysis, collaborator samples were shipped as frozen whole blood, as isolated PBMCs, or as DNA extracted from either sample type. The sample was peripheral blood. This clonotype was sampled from a woman between 55 and 75 years old with active or convalescent COVID-19.

CDR3 protein: CASRPGGGKSGYTF. The nucleotide sequence is TGTGCCAGCAGACCAGGGGGCGGAAAGTCTGGCTACACCTTC. This sequence uses TRBV2 and TRBJ1-2; TRBD1 aligns with 8 central bases. Including cysteine and phenylalanine, the CDR3 has 14 amino acids. Only CDR3 DNA remains: 42 bases, in frame from the first base. The CDR1 and CDR2 encoded by the germline V gene are SNHLY and FYNNEI. V is cut back by 6 bases and J by 7 bases, with 10 bases in the junction unmatched.